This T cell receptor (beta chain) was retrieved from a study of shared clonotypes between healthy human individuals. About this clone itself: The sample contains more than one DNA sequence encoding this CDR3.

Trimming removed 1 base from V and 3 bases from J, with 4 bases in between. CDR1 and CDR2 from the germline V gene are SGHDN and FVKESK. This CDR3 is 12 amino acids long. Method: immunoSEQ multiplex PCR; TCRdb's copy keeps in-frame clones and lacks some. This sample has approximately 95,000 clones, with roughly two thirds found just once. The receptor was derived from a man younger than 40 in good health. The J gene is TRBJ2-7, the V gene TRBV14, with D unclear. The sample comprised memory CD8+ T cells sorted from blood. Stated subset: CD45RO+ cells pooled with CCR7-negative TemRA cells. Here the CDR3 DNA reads TGTGCCAGCAGCCAAGCTGGCTACGAGCAGTACTTC. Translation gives CASSQAGYEQYF.